The rows below give T cell receptor beta chains drawn from one sample of a study of cytomegalovirus exposure and HLA in healthy donors. Produced via immunoSEQ multiplex PCR; TCRdb's table is partial and in-frame only. Of 110,000 or so clones detected, less than 85% appear once; the ten largest clones hold around 8.4%. Sequenced input: PBMCs. The receptors shown here come from a man aged 35 to 55 in good health and CMV-seropositive. Both conserved end residues are part of each CDR3. The D gene is left open where the match is weak. Rows may omit the clone size; those that give it use once, few, many or a size class.

clone_size	v_call	j_call	d_call	cdr3_nt	cdr3_aa
-	TRBV7-3	TRBJ2-3	-	TGTGCCAGCAGCTCCACAAATACGCAGTATTTT	CASSSTNTQYF
-	TRBV2	TRBJ2-5	TRBD2	TGTGCCAGCGCAGCGGGGGGCAGAGAGACCCAGTACTTC	CASAAGGRETQYF
-	TRBV18	TRBJ1-1	-	TGTGCCAGCTCACCATGGGGGGGACATGAAGCTTTCTTT	CASSPWGGHEAFF
-	TRBV18	TRBJ1-1	TRBD1	TGTGCCAGCTCCCCCGGACAGGGTGCATCTGAAGCTTTCTTT	CASSPGQGASEAFF
-	TRBV18	TRBJ2-1	-	TGTGCCAGCTCACCACTAGTTTCTAATTCGGTTGAGCAGTTCTTC	CASSPLVSNSVEQFF
-	TRBV29-1	TRBJ1-1	TRBD1	TGCAGCACTGACAGGGGTGGCCAAGCTTTCTTT	CSTDRGGQAFF
few	TRBV14	TRBJ2-7	-	TGTGCCAGCAGCCAAGATTGGAGGGGAACCTACGAGCAGTACTTC	CASSQDWRGTYEQYF
few	TRBV6-1	TRBJ1-2	-	TGTGCCAGCCGTACAGGGCCGCACTATGGCTACACCTTC	CASRTGPHYGYTF
-	TRBV27	TRBJ2-1	TRBD1	TGTGCCAGCAGTTTATTTTTGGGACAGGGGTCCAATGAGCAGTTCTTC	CASSLFLGQGSNEQFF
-	TRBV23-1	TRBJ2-7	-	TGCGCCATTAAGGTTCCAGAAGACTTCTACGAGCAGTACTTC	CAIKVPEDFYEQYF
-	TRBV7-3	TRBJ1-1	TRBD1	TGTGCCAGCAGCTCACAGGGGATGAACACTGAAGCTTTCTTT	CASSSQGMNTEAFF
-	TRBV29-1	TRBJ1-2	-	TGCAGCGTTGCCTCGGGAACCTATGGCTACACCTTC	CSVASGTYGYTF
-	TRBV6-5	TRBJ2-5	-	TGTGCCAGCAGTTACGAAATAGGCCAGGCTTGGACCCAGTACTTC	CASSYEIGQAWTQYF
-	TRBV5-5	TRBJ1-5	-	TGTGCCAGCAGCCTAGAGGGGGGGAATCAGCCCCAGCATTTT	CASSLEGGNQPQHF
-	TRBV9	TRBJ2-7	TRBD2	TGTGCCAGCAGCGTAGAGGGCGGGAGCTCCTACGAGCAGTACTTC	CASSVEGGSSYEQYF
-	TRBV28	TRBJ1-5	-	TGTGCCAGCAGTTTAGGGAGAAGCTACTATAGCAATCAGCCCCAGCATTTT	CASSLGRSYYSNQPQHF
-	TRBV7-3	TRBJ2-2	TRBD2	TGTGCCAGCAGCCTGACTAGCGGGACCGGGGAGCTGTTTTTT	CASSLTSGTGELFF
-	TRBV7-2	TRBJ2-5	TRBD1	TGTGCCAGCAGCTTAGTACAGGGGACGCAAGAGACCCAGTACTTC	CASSLVQGTQETQYF
-	TRBV7-6	TRBJ2-3	-	TGTGCCAGCAGCCCTAGTACAGGGTACACAGATACGCAGTATTTT	CASSPSTGYTDTQYF
-	TRBV9	TRBJ2-1	TRBD2	TGTGCCAGCAGCGGGCTACGGGGGGGACGGAATGAGCAGTTCTTC	CASSGLRGGRNEQFF
-	TRBV11-2	TRBJ1-2	TRBD1	TGTGCCAGCAGCTCGACAACAGGGGCGGGTGGCTACACCTTC	CASSSTTGAGGYTF
-	TRBV6-6	TRBJ2-2	TRBD1	TGTGCCAGCAGTACCGACAGGGGGGACACCGGGGAGCTGTTTTTT	CASSTDRGDTGELFF
once	TRBV7-8	TRBJ1-2	TRBD1	TGTGCCAGCAGCTCCGGACAGGGGATAGAATATGGCTACACCTTC	CASSSGQGIEYGYTF
-	TRBV11-2	TRBJ2-1	TRBD1	TGTGCCAGCAGCGTGGACAGGAATAATGAGCAGTTCTTC	CASSVDRNNEQFF
few	TRBV4-2	TRBJ2-7	-	TGTGCCAGCAGCCAAGCCAGGGGCCGCTACGAGCAGTACTTC	CASSQARGRYEQYF
-	TRBV6-5	TRBJ2-2	-	TGTGCCAGCAGAGAGACGAACACCGGGGAGCTGTTTTTT	CASRETNTGELFF
medium-sized	TRBV7-3	TRBJ2-2	TRBD2	TGTGCCAGCAGCTTCTCGACTAGCGGTACCGGGGAGCTGTTTTTT	CASSFSTSGTGELFF
-	TRBV15	TRBJ1-3	-	TGTGCCACCAGCAGAGATTTGGGCAGTCGCTCTGGAAACACCATATATTTT	CATSRDLGSRSGNTIYF
-	TRBV6-5	TRBJ2-7	-	TGTGCCAGCAGTTACGGGGGCGTAGACGAGCAGTACTTC	CASSYGGVDEQYF
few	TRBV19	TRBJ2-2	-	TGTGCCAGTAGTATAGGACTCCCCCCCGGGGAGCTGTTTTTT	CASSIGLPPGELFF
-	TRBV18	TRBJ2-7	TRBD1	TGTGCCAGCTCACCTTCGACAGGGCGAGGCGAGCAGTACTTC	CASSPSTGRGEQYF
few	TRBV7-8	TRBJ2-2	-	TGTGCCAGCAGCTTCTCGGGGTACGGGGAGCTGTTTTTT	CASSFSGYGELFF
-	TRBV27	TRBJ1-1	-	TGTGCCAGCAGTTTATTCCTAATCCCGGGCAGGGGTGGCACTGAAGCTTTCTTT	CASSLFLIPGRGGTEAFF
-	TRBV7-2	TRBJ2-7	-	TGTGCCAGTAGCTTAGAGGCAGGCGATACCTACGAGCAGTACTTC	CASSLEAGDTYEQYF
-	TRBV7-9	TRBJ2-4	-	TGTGCCAGCAGCTTAGGACGGAGGAACCGTCCGGACATTCAGTACTTC	CASSLGRRNRPDIQYF
-	TRBV29-1	TRBJ2-3	TRBD2	TGCAGCGGCCGCTCGGCGGGGGGGGGAACAGATACGCAGTATTTT	CSGRSAGGGTDTQYF
-	TRBV30	TRBJ1-1	-	TGTGCCTGGGCAGGCGGGCGGACTGAAGCTTTCTTT	CAWAGGRTEAFF
few	TRBV7-2	TRBJ2-1	TRBD2	TGTGCCAGCAGCTTAGCCCTAGCGGGAGTGAAGCAGTTCTTC	CASSLALAGVKQFF
-	TRBV5-1	TRBJ2-2	-	TGCGCCAGCAGCCCGTCGGGAGCGAACACCGGGGAGCTGTTTTTT	CASSPSGANTGELFF
-	TRBV4-1	TRBJ2-7	TRBD1	TGCGCCAGCAGCAAAGTTTGGGACAGGGGCAACGAGCAGTACTTC	CASSKVWDRGNEQYF
-	TRBV11-3	TRBJ1-1	TRBD1	TGTGCCAGCAGCTTAGGCTCCGGGACAGGGGGCGTCGAAGCTTTCTTT	CASSLGSGTGGVEAFF
-	TRBV7-2	TRBJ2-1	TRBD1	TGTGCCAGCAGCTTAGGGCAGGGGGCCTACAATGAGCAGTTCTTC	CASSLGQGAYNEQFF
-	TRBV5-4	TRBJ2-2	-	TGTGCCAGCAGCTTGGGGACACTCAACACCGGGGAGCTGTTTTTT	CASSLGTLNTGELFF
-	TRBV9	TRBJ2-1	TRBD2	TGTGCCAGCAGCGTAGGGCTAGCGGGAGGGTTCGATGAGCAGTTCTTC	CASSVGLAGGFDEQFF
few	TRBV11-2	TRBJ2-1	-	TGTGCCAGCAGCTTAGATCTGGGGGGTGTGCTTTGGGATGAGCAGTTCTTC	CASSLDLGGVLWDEQFF
-	TRBV29-1	TRBJ2-1	-	TGCAGCGCCATTGTGGGAGGAAGGGGTGAGCAGTTCTTC	CSAIVGGRGEQFF
-	TRBV20-1	TRBJ2-1	-	TGCAGTAGTAGGGGCCACAATGAGCAGTTCTTC	CSSRGHNEQFF
-	TRBV28	TRBJ1-1	TRBD1	TGTGCCAGCAGTAAACCGCCGGGACAGATGAACACTGAAGCTTTCTTT	CASSKPPGQMNTEAFF
-	TRBV11-3	TRBJ2-1	TRBD2	TGCGCCAGCAGCAAGAGGGACGGCGGGGGTAGACATGAGCAGTTCTTC	CASSKRDGGGRHEQFF
-	TRBV11-2	TRBJ2-3	-	TGTGCCAGCAGCCGGGGGTCAGATACGCAGTATTTT	CASSRGSDTQYF